This T cell receptor beta chain was observed in a study of spatial heterogeneity in lung cancer. Findings and limits, study-wide: Intratumoral expanded alpha and beta TCR counts were found to track tumor mutation counts.

TCRdb independently ran MiXCR on the 5' RACE reads; one entry per CDR3 protein. Of roughly 23,000 distinct CDR3 sequences detected, about 4.5% appear once; the ten largest clones hold roughly 9.9%. This clonotype is judged medium-sized (0.01 to 0.1%). Its antigen is still unknown. CDR1 and CDR2 (germline): GTSNPN, SVGIG (reference sequence). The V end lost 4 bases, the J end lost 0 bases, and 12 bases lay between the germline ends. This CDR3 contains 14 residues. Documented time point: sample taken at primary tumor resection. The sequencing here drew on lung tumor tissue, taken at surgery. The receptor's source is a male donor with early-stage non-small cell lung cancer. The chain joins TRBV30 to TRBJ1-1; maybe TRBD1 (6 bases). The CDR3 DNA follows: TGTGCCTGGAATTTAGGACAGTTGAACACTGAAGCTTTCTTT. Its translation: CAWNLGQLNTEAFF.